The present TCR beta chain was sequenced within a study of cytomegalovirus exposure and HLA in healthy donors. PCR primers comprised 60 Vbeta and 13 Jbeta primers. The repertoire was sequenced with immunoSEQ multiplex PCR; TCRdb's copy has only in-frame clones and lacks some. This sample has 160,000 or so clones, with roughly 80% found just once. The germline gives CDR1 SEHNR, CDR2 FQNEAQ (reference sequence). V shed 5 bases and J shed 2 bases, with 4 bases lying between them. This CDR3 is 12 amino acids long. To note about this clone: What it recognizes is unknown.

Study-level findings and limits: Specific recognition of CMV antigens was confirmed in vitro for three chains (all CMV-associated). An analysis done earlier found most TCR beta V segments productive about 87% or about 30% of the time.

Sequencing was done on a sample of PBMCs. The chain has TRBV7-9 and TRBJ1-3; no definite D call. This clonotype was obtained from a young woman in good health and CMV-seropositive. CDR3: CASSLPGNTIYF. The CDR3, as DNA: TGTGCCAGCAGCCTCCCTGGAAACACCATATATTTT.